This TCR beta chain appears in the sequencing data of a study of vaccination effects on CD4 cells after COVID-19. This table comes from immunoSEQ multiplex PCR, and its TCRdb copy is limited to in-frame clones, with some not included. Here the sample spans 20,000 to 25,000 clones, 73% being singletons. Prior to sequencing, the ViraFEST assay stimulated PBMC with viral peptide pools, which expanded the antigen-specific CD4+ T cells. Subsequent to a culture period of nine to ten days, CD4+ T cells were isolated. Either the BNT162b2 or mRNA-1273 vaccine was given to participants in two doses. Details on this clone: Its specificity is unknown.

This CDR3 contains 17 residues. V trimming: 4 bases; J trimming: 0 bases; junction bases outside the gene matches: 13. Germline CDR1 SGDLS, CDR2 YYNGEE. This sequence was found in a human donor who received a COVID-19 vaccine. The rearrangement joins TRBV9 to TRBJ2-7; 7 positions agree with TRBD2. The material was CD4+ T cells from PBMCs cultured with SARS-CoV-2 spike peptides, obtained after COVID-19 vaccination. The CDR3 nucleotides are TGTGCCAGCAGCCCAGGTTGGGGGAGGGGAAGCTCCTACGAGCAGTACTTC. This gives the protein CASSPGWGRGSSYEQYF.